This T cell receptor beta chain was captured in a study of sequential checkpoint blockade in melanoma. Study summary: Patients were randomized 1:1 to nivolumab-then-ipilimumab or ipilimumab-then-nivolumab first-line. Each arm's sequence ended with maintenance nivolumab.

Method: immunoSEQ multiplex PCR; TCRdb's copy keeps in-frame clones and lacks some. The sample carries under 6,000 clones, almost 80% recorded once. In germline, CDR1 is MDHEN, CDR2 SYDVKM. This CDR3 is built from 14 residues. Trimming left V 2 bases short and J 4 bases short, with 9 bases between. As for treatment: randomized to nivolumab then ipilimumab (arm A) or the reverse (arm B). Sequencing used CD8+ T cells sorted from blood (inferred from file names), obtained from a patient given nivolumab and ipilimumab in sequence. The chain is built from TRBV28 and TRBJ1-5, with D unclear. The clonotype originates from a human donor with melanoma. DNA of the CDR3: TGTGCCAGCAGTTTAATAGGCGGAAATCAGCCCCAGCATTTT. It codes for CASSLIGGNQPQHF.